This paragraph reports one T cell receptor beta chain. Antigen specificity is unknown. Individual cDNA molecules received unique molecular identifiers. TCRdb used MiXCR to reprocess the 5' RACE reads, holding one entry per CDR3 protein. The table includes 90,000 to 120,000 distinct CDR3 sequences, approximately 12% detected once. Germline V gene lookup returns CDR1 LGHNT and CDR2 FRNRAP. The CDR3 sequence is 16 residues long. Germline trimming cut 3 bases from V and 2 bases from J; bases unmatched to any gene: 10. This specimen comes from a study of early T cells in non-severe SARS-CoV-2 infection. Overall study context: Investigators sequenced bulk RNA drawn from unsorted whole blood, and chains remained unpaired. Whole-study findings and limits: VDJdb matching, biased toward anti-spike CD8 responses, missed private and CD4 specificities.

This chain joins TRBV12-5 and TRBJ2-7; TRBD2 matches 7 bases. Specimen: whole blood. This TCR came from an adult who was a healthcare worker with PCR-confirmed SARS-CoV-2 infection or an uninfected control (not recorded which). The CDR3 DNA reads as TGTGCTAGTGGTTTCGAAACGAAGGGACTAACCTACGAGCAGTACTTC. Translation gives CASGFETKGLTYEQYF.